These T cell receptor beta chains were read from a single sample in a study of OX40 agonist ivuxolimab in advanced cancers. Repertoires were generated with immunoSEQ multiplex PCR, while TCRdb's copy carries only in-frame clones and drops some. The data show over 60,000 clones, less than 90% seen once. The starting material was CD4+ or CD8+ T cells sorted from blood, obtained in a trial of the OX40 agonist ivuxolimab. The receptors derive from an adult with an advanced solid tumor such as melanoma, head and neck, liver or kidney cancer. Both conserved end residues are part of each CDR3.

v_call,j_call,cdr3_aa
TRBV6-5,TRBJ1-1,CASSYSTRNTEAFF
TRBV7-9,TRBJ2-1,CASSLVGTLEQFF
TRBV4-1,TRBJ1-2,CASSQEPGSYGYTF
TRBV7-2,TRBJ2-5,CASSLGPQETQYF
TRBV7-2,TRBJ2-3,CASSLGPGTSGGAVDTQYF
TRBV7-9,TRBJ1-5,CASSLGGQGGQPQHF
TRBV7-2,TRBJ2-5,CASSLDSPPETQYF
TRBV11-2,TRBJ1-3,CASSLGDTIYF
TRBV4-3,TRBJ1-1,CASSTTGNTEAFF
TRBV18,TRBJ2-5,CASSAGGNPGTQYF
TRBV14,TRBJ1-6,CASSQNSPLHF
TRBV5-1,TRBJ1-1,CASSPLSPGTEAFF
TRBV5-1,TRBJ2-4,CASSLTGSDIQYF
TRBV30,TRBJ2-7,CAWSGGGYEQYF
TRBV12-5,TRBJ1-5,CASGFTANQPQHF
TRBV19,TRBJ1-4,CASSPRDEKLFF
TRBV6-6,TRBJ1-1,CASSNQANTEAFF
TRBV9,TRBJ2-3,CASSVGNSSDTDTQYF
TRBV7-2,TRBJ1-2,CASSPDGEAYGYTF
TRBV5-4,TRBJ1-6,CASSLDAGSSSPLHF
TRBV10-3,TRBJ2-3,CAIREQAGGLDTQYF
TRBV7-2,TRBJ2-1,CASSLGQRGDEQFF
TRBV6-6,TRBJ1-2,CASSYGEPDYGYTF
TRBV30,TRBJ1-2,CAWSVLLGHTF
TRBV9,TRBJ2-5,CASSVQGSSETQYF
TRBV6-5,TRBJ1-4,CASGRLNEKLFF
TRBV29-1,TRBJ2-7,CSVARDIGSEQYF
TRBV7-3,TRBJ1-2,CASSPGGARRIGYGYTF
TRBV15,TRBJ1-2,CATSRGTGFNYGYTF
TRBV10-3,TRBJ2-5,CAISDTTGGGETQYF
TRBV4-3,TRBJ2-6,CASSLTPGVFGANVLTF
TRBV30,TRBJ1-4,CAWSARTGEKLFF
TRBV2,TRBJ1-3,CASGEGPILSGNTIYF
TRBV2,TRBJ2-1,CASSRSGQFF
TRBV7-2,TRBJ1-2,CASSLAFGVGKDGYTF